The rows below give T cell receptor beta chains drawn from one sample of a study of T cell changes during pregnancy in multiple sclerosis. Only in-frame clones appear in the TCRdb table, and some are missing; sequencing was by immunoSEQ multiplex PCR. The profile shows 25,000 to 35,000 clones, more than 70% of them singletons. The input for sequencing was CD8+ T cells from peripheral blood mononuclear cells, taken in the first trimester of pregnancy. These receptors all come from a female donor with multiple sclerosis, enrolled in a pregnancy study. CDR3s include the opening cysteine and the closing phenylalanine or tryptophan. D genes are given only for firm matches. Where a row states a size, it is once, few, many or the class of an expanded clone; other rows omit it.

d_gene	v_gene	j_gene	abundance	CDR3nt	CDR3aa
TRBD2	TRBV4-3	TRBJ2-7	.	TGCGCCAGCAGCCAAGATTTTCGGGTAGGACTAGCGGGAGGCGGGTACGAGCAGTACTTC	CASSQDFRVGLAGGGYEQYF
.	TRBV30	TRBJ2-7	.	TGTGCCTGGCTCACAGGCTCCTACGAGCAGTACTTC	CAWLTGSYEQYF
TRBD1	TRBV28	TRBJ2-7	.	TGTGCCAGCAGTCTTGGACAGGGGGCTTCCTACGAGCAGTACTTC	CASSLGQGASYEQYF
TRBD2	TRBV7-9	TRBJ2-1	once	TGTGCCAGCAGCCCCTGGGGAGCGGGAGGGGACAATGAGCAGTTCTTC	CASSPWGAGGDNEQFF
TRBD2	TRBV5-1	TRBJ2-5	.	TGCGCCAGCAGCCCCGGGACTAGCGGGAGTTCGGAGACCCAGTACTTC	CASSPGTSGSSETQYF
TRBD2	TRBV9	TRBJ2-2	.	TGTGCCAGCAGCTCTCCGGGACTAGCGGGAGGAGCGAACACCGGGGAGCTGTTTTTT	CASSSPGLAGGANTGELFF
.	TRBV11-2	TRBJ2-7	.	TGTGCCAGCTCAACCCCGCTAGCAACTATCTACGAGCAGTACTTC	CASSTPLATIYEQYF
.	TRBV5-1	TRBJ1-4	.	TGCGCCAGCAGCCTAAATGAAAAACTGTTTTTT	CASSLNEKLFF
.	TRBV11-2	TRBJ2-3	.	TGTGCCAGCAGCTTCCTCCAGGGGTACACAGATACGCAGTATTTT	CASSFLQGYTDTQYF
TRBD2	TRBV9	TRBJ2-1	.	TGTGCCAGCAGCGCCGGGACTAGTTACAATGAGCAGTTCTTC	CASSAGTSYNEQFF
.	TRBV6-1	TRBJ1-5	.	TGTGCCAGCAGGGAGGGGTATAGCAATCAGCCCCAGCATTTT	CASREGYSNQPQHF
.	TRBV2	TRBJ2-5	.	TGTGCCAGCAGTGAAGCGCAACAGGAAGAGACCCAGTACTTC	CASSEAQQEETQYF
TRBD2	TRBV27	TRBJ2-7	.	TGTGCCAGCAGAACTCTAGCGGGTGCCTGGGACGAGCAGTACTTC	CASRTLAGAWDEQYF
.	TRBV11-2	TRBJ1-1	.	TGTGCCAGCAGCTTAGGCACAGGTGGAATGAACACTGAAGCTTTCTTT	CASSLGTGGMNTEAFF
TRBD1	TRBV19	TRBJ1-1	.	TGTGCCAGTAGTCCCGGGACAGAGAACACTGAAGCTTTCTTT	CASSPGTENTEAFF
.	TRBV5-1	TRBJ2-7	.	TGCGCCAGCAGCTTGGGAGGTGGGAGTGGGTACGAGCAGTACTTC	CASSLGGGSGYEQYF
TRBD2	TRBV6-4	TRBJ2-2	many	TGTGCCAGCAGTGACACTAGCGGAGACACCGGGGAGCTGTTTTTT	CASSDTSGDTGELFF
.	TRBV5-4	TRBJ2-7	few	TGTGCCAGCAGCTTGGGTAGCGGATACGAGCAGTACTTC	CASSLGSGYEQYF
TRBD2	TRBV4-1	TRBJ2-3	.	TGCGCCAGCAGAAGAGCGGGAAGCACAGATACGCAGTATTTT	CASRRAGSTDTQYF
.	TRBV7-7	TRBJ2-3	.	TGTGCTAGCAGCTTAGACGGGAGTTCGACAGATACGCAGTATTTT	CASSLDGSSTDTQYF
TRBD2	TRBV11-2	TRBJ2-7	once	TGTGCCAGCAGCTTGGCGCAACTCTGGACTAGCTCCGGCTACGAGCAGTACTTC	CASSLAQLWTSSGYEQYF
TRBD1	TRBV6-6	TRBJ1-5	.	TGTGCCAGCAGTTACGGCAGGGGGTGTCAGCCCCAGCATTTT	CASSYGRGCQPQHF
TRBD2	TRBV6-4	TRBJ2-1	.	TGTGCCAGCAGTGACTCGGCTAGCGGTACCTACAATGAGCAGTTCTTC	CASSDSASGTYNEQFF
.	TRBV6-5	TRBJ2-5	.	TGTGCCAGCAGTCGAAGGACAGTCCAAGAGACCCAGTACTTC	CASSRRTVQETQYF
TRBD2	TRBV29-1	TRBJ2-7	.	TGCAGCGTTGAAGAGCCTAGCGGTCCGACCTACGAGCAGTACTTC	CSVEEPSGPTYEQYF
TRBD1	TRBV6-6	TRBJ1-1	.	TGTGCCAGCAGTTCCTCGACAGGGCCCACTGAAGCTTTCTTT	CASSSSTGPTEAFF
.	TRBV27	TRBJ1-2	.	TGTGCCAGCAGTTTAAGGGGCAACCTAAACTATGGCTACACCTTC	CASSLRGNLNYGYTF
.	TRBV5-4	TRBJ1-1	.	TGTGCCAGCACCCGAACAGGGCTCCCGAACACTGAAGCTTTCTTT	CASTRTGLPNTEAFF
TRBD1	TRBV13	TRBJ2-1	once	TGTGCCAGCAGCCCCTGGGGAGGGACAGGGGAGACGTGGCAGTTCTTC	CASSPWGGTGETWQFF
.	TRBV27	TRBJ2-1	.	TGTGCCAGCAGTTTATCGCCAGCGGGTTACAATGAGCAGTTCTTC	CASSLSPAGYNEQFF
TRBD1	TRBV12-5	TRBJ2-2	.	TGTGCTAGTGGTTTGTGGGGGACAGGGGGGTTCAGCACCGGGGAGCTGTTTTTT	CASGLWGTGGFSTGELFF
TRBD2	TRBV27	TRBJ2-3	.	TGTGCCAGCAAATGGGGGGGAGGCACAGATACGCAGTATTTT	CASKWGGGTDTQYF
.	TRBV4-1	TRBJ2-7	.	TGCGCCAGCAGCCAAACTACCGATAGCTCCTACGAGCAGTACTTC	CASSQTTDSSYEQYF
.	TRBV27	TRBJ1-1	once	TGTGCCAGCAGTTTAACCCCCTATAGGGGCGGCCCGAACACTGAAGCTTTCTTT	CASSLTPYRGGPNTEAFF
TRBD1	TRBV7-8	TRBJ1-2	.	TGTGCCAGCAGCTACCGGGACAGGGAGGCTCTGGATGGCTACACCTTC	CASSYRDREALDGYTF
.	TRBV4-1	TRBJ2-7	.	TGCGCCAGCAGCCCCCTAGCGAGCAGGTTGACCTACGAGCAGTACTTC	CASSPLASRLTYEQYF
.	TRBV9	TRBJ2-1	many	TGTGCCAGCAGCGTAGAGGGGACTTCCTACAATGAGCAGTTCTTC	CASSVEGTSYNEQFF
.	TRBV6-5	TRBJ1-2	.	TGTGCCAGCAGTTACTTCCACGGGGTCGGCTACACCTTC	CASSYFHGVGYTF
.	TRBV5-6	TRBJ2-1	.	TGTGCCAGCAGTCCCACTAACAATGAGCAGTTCTTC	CASSPTNNEQFF
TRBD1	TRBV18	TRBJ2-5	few	TGTGCCAGCTCACGGGACAGTCCCCAAGAGACCCAGTACTTC	CASSRDSPQETQYF
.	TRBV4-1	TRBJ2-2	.	TGCGCCAGCAGCCAAGACCCGGCCGGGGAGCTGTTTTTT	CASSQDPAGELFF
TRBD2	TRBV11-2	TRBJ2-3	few	TGTGCCAGCAGCTTCGGGGGGACCTCCACAGATACGCAGTATTTT	CASSFGGTSTDTQYF
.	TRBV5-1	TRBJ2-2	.	TGCGCCAGCAGCTTGGAGATAGGCGCAGGGAATAGGAACACCGGGGAGCTGTTTTTT	CASSLEIGAGNRNTGELFF
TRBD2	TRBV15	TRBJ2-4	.	TGTGCCACCCAAAGAGGGGAGGGAGGGACCAAAAACATTCAGTACTTC	CATQRGEGGTKNIQYF
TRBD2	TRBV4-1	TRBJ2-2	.	TGCGCCAGCAGCCAAGTGAGCGGGCGGGAGAAGGCCGGGGAGCTGTTTTTT	CASSQVSGREKAGELFF
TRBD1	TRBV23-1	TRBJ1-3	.	TGCGCCAGCAGTCCCTCTCCGGGACAGGGGTTCGGAAACACCATATATTTT	CASSPSPGQGFGNTIYF
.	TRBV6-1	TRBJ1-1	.	TGTGCCAGCACAGGCAGGGGTTACACTGAAGCTTTCTTT	CASTGRGYTEAFF
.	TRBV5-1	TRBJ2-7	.	TGCGCCAGCAGCTTGGTTCGGTGGGGGGACGAGCAGTACTTC	CASSLVRWGDEQYF
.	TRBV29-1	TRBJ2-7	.	TGCAGCGTGAGGACACTTTACGAGCAGTACTTC	CSVRTLYEQYF
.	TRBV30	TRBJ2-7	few	TGTGCCTGCTTAGACCAGGGTAAGGCCTACGAGCAGTACTTC	CACLDQGKAYEQYF
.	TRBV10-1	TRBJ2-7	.	TGCGCCAGCAGTGAGTCAGGGGGGGGGTACGAGCAGTACTTC	CASSESGGGYEQYF
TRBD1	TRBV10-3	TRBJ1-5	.	TGTGCCATCAGTGAGAGACAGGGGGAATACCAGCCCCAGCATTTT	CAISERQGEYQPQHF
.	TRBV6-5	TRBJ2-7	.	TGTGCCAGCAGTTACTCCGGGGAAGGGAGAAAGGTAAAGCAGTACTTC	CASSYSGEGRKVKQYF
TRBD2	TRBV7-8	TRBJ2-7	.	TGTGCCAGCAGCCCAGGGACTAGCGGGGGGAGGGAGCAGTACTTC	CASSPGTSGGREQYF
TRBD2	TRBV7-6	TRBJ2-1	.	TGTGCCAGCAGCCCCCTTAGCGGGCCATACAATGAGCAGTTCTTC	CASSPLSGPYNEQFF
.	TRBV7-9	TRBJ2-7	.	TGTGCCAGCACTCCGCCCGTCGGGTACGAGCAGTACTTC	CASTPPVGYEQYF
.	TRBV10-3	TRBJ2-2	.	TGTGCCATCGGGGCTCCGAACACCGGGGAGCTGTTTTTT	CAIGAPNTGELFF
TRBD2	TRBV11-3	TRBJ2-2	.	TGTGCCAGCAGCTTACGCCCCGGGACTAGCGGGAGGGGGGACACCGGGGAGCTGTTTTTT	CASSLRPGTSGRGDTGELFF
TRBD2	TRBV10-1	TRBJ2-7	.	TGCGCCAGCAGTGAGTCAGTGTTAGCGGGATATTACGAGCAGTACTTC	CASSESVLAGYYEQYF
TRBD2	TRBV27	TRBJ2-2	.	TGTGCCAGCAGTTTACTGGCGGGAGTCTATACCGGGGAGCTGTTTTTT	CASSLLAGVYTGELFF